What follows describes a single T cell receptor beta chain. The antigen is unknown. The same CDR3 is also encoded by other DNA sequences in this sample. The donor cohort consisted entirely of Caucasian adults residing in Nashville, Tennessee. In the CD4+ fraction, cells were divided into CD45RA+ naive and CD45RA-negative memory subsets. The data were taken from a study of shared clonotypes between healthy human individuals. Study summary: Every donor yielded three CD4 naive, three CD4 memory, two CD8 naive and one CD8 memory plate.

The CDR3 spans 14 residues. The J segment lost 6 bases and the V segment lost 2 bases, leaving 6 bases of the junction unmatched. Per germline, CDR1 GTSNPN and CDR2 SVGIG (reference sequence). General observations from the study: Several donors shared about 5% of their naive CD4 clonotypes.

Clones were sequenced by immunoSEQ multiplex PCR, and TCRdb holds only the in-frame ones, with some missing. The table records approximately 2,300,000 clones, around 90% of them present only once. Sequencing was done on a sample of naive CD4+ T cells from PBMCs. Subset in this sample: CD45RA+ positively selected. The genes are TRBV30 and TRBJ1-5, with 8 bases identical to TRBD1. The receptor was derived from a man between 18 and 35 years old in good health. Some clones in this sample may be carry-over from other donors' samples. The CDR3 coding sequence is TGTGCCTGGAGTTCCGACAGGGGAGGTCAGCCCCAGCATTTT. Translated, it gives CAWSSDRGGQPQHF.